This T cell receptor (beta chain) stems from a study of T cells in Graves' hyperthyroidism and ophthalmopathy. Findings and limits, study-wide: Median prediction lead before ophthalmopathy onset was around 6.9 months with the model.

The CDR3 totals 13 residues. CDR1 is GTSNPN, CDR2 SVGIG, per germline (reference sequence). Patients aged 18 to 65 had newly diagnosed hyperthyroidism that had lasted under 2 months. Blood dates from first hyperthyroidism diagnosis, before any ophthalmopathy symptoms. Extraction of PBMCs used roughly 9.3 ml of fresh peripheral blood. Amplified TCR beta CDR3 regions derived from RNA transcripts. The primer set for the first-round RT-PCR of the TCR CDR3 was HTBI. TCRdb used MiXCR to reprocess the multiplex PCR reads, holding one entry per CDR3 protein. The data contain over 200,000 distinct CDR3 sequences, about 14% of them singletons. This clonotype was found many times. Antigen unknown. Relative to the germline gene, one junction end is altered; a read error may explain this.

This chain connects TRBV30 to TRBJ2-5; 11 bases are a match to TRBD1. The receptor was derived from a woman aged 40 to 50 with Graves' hyperthyroidism that later progressed to Graves' ophthalmopathy. Sequencing was performed on blood. The CDR3 here is CAWRGQGVETQYF. The DNA for the CDR3 is TGTGCCTGGAGGGGACAGGGGGTAGAGACCCAATACTTC.